Below, 32 T cell receptor beta chains from the same sample are listed, as sequenced in a study of cytomegalovirus exposure and HLA in healthy donors. 13 Jbeta primers and 60 Vbeta primers were used for the PCR. Only in-frame clones appear in the TCRdb table, and some are missing; sequencing was by immunoSEQ multiplex PCR. This sample has nearly 110,000 clones, with 60% to 75% found just once. Sequencing input: PBMCs. These receptor sequences come from a man aged 30 to 39 in good health and CMV-seronegative.

The chain carries TRBV9 and TRBJ1-5; 7 bases are a match to TRBD1. From germline, CDR1 is SGDLS and CDR2 YYNGEE. V dropped 0 bases and J dropped 7; count of bases not matched to a gene: 7. CDR3 length: 15 residues. The CDR3 spells CASSVEEGAGQPQHF. The CDR3 DNA follows: TGTGCCAGCAGCGTAGAGGAGGGGGCAGGGCAGCCCCAGCATTTT. The whole variable domain, filled in from reference TRBV9 and TRBJ1-5, reads DSGVTQTPKHLITATGQRVTLRCSPRSGDLSVYWYQQSLDQGLQFLIQYYNGEERAKGNILERFSAQQFPDLHSELNLSSLELGDSALYFCASSVEEGAGQPQHFGDGTRLSIL.

The chain links TRBV6-1 to TRBJ1-4; D perhaps matches TRBD1 (6 bases). The CDR3 is 13 residues long. Germline V gene data show CDR1 as MNHNS and CDR2 as SASEGT. Deletions cut 4 bases from V and 6 bases from J, with 9 bases between. The CDR3 protein is CASSATGYEKLFF. The DNA of the CDR3 is TGTGCCAGCAGTGCTACAGGGTATGAAAAACTGTTTTTT.

This clone was observed a handful of times. The chain has TRBV5-1 and TRBJ2-7; TRBD1 aligns across 11 bases. CDR3 length: 15 residues. Unmatched junction bases numbered 1, after V lost 0 bases and J lost 2 bases. CDR1 is SGHRS and CDR2 is YFSETQ in the germline V gene. CDR3 nucleotide sequence: TGCGCCAGCAGCTTGGCGGGACAGGGGGCCTACGAGCAGTACTTC. Protein: CASSLAGQGAYEQYF.

The V call is TRBV19, the J call TRBJ2-7, with 7 bases identical to TRBD2. The J segment lost 3 bases and the V segment lost 1 base, leaving 6 bases of the junction unmatched. CDR1 and CDR2 (germline): LNHDA, SQIVND (reference sequence). CDR3 length equals 15 residues. For the CDR3, the DNA is TGTGCCAGTAGTATAGGCGGTAGCGGGCTCTACGAGCAGTACTTC. Amino acids: CASSIGGSGLYEQYF.

V usage is TRBV5-8 and J usage is TRBJ2-5; 11 positions match TRBD2. Trimming removed 1 base from V and 1 base from J; junction bases left unmatched: 12. Germline CDR1 SGHTS, CDR2 YDEGEE. This CDR3 is built from 19 residues. This chain's CDR3 is CASSLMFASGGIVQETQYF. The CDR3 DNA follows: TGTGCCAGCAGCTTGATGTTCGCTAGCGGGGGGATAGTCCAAGAGACCCAGTACTTC.

In DNA, the CDR3 is TGTGCCAGCCGCCCCCCACAGGGCGGTACGGGAGCTTTCTTT. Translation gives CASRPPQGGTGAFF. The chain carries TRBV13 and TRBJ1-1; D is possibly TRBD1 (6 bases). The V and J ends lost 8 bases and 10 bases respectively, with 23 bases between them. Germline V gene data show CDR1 as PRHDT and CDR2 as FYEKMQ (reference sequence). The CDR3 is 14 amino acids.

This chain links TRBV10-3 with TRBJ2-2, with 8 bases matching TRBD2. This CDR3 is built from 18 residues. CDR1 ENHRY and CDR2 SYGVKD come from the germline V gene. The trim removed 2 bases at V and 4 bases at J, leaving 12 bases unmatched. The chain's CDR3 is CAISEGLTGGPTTGELFF. The CDR3 DNA reads TGTGCCATCAGTGAGGGACTAACGGGGGGGCCGACCACCGGGGAGCTGTTTTTT.

This chain uses TRBV6-6 with TRBJ2-7, with 10 nucleotides matching TRBD2. Trimming took 2 bases from V and 2 from J; bases not matched to a gene: 3. The CDR3 is 15 amino acids. Per germline, CDR1 MNHNY and CDR2 SVGAGI (reference sequence). CDR3 region: CASSYGTSATYEQYF. The CDR3, as DNA: TGTGCCAGCAGTTACGGGACTAGCGCTACCTACGAGCAGTACTTC.

This clone turned up a few times. At one end the junction does not follow the germline gene, possibly because of a read error. The chain combines TRBV28 with TRBJ2-5; a weak D match, TRBD1 (6 bases). The CDR3 contains 14 residues. Germline-derived CDR1 and CDR2 are MDHEN and SYDVKM. The CDR3 region has the DNA TGTGCCAGCAGTTTATACCCCTCACAGGGACGGGTAGACTTC. This translates into CASSLYPSQGRVDF.

The chain is built from TRBV5-1 and TRBJ2-2; weak D call: TRBD1 (6 bases). Germline V gene lookup returns CDR1 SGHRS and CDR2 YFSETQ. The CDR3 has 12 amino acids. V dropped 4 bases and J dropped 6 bases, with 7 bases sitting between them. The CDR3 DNA reads TGCGCCAGCAGCCAGGGGTCCGGGGAGCTGTTTTTT. As protein: CASSQGSGELFF.

The gene calls are TRBV30 and TRBJ2-4, with 13 bases lining up with TRBD2. Losses at the gene ends were 0 bases for V and 0 bases for J; bases not matched to a gene: 5. This CDR3 contains 18 residues. CDR1 is GTSNPN and CDR2 is SVGIG in the germline V gene (reference sequence). The CDR3 sequence is CAWSVQWTSGRAKNIQYF. Here the CDR3 DNA reads TGTGCCTGGAGTGTACAGTGGACTAGCGGGAGAGCCAAAAACATTCAGTACTTC.

This clone has a single count. V gene TRBV15 combines with J gene TRBJ2-7, with 12 bases aligning to TRBD1. The CDR3 sequence is 16 residues long. The junction had 9 bases not matched to a gene; V was cut back by 4 bases and J by 5 bases. Germline CDR1 and CDR2: LNHNV and YYDKDF (reference sequence). CDR3 in amino acids: CATSNPRGQGANEQYF. As DNA, the CDR3 is TGTGCCACCAGCAATCCCCGGGGACAGGGGGCTAACGAGCAGTACTTC.

This clone has just a few counts. This chain links TRBV25-1 with TRBJ2-7, with 7 bases that match TRBD1. With V trimmed by 4 bases and J by 7 bases, 10 bases remained unmatched. The CDR3 loop spans 14 amino acids. Germline V lookup: CDR1 MGHDK, CDR2 SYGVNS. In DNA form, the CDR3 reads TGTGCCAGCAGTGGGGGTAGGGGGCGCGGGGAGCAGTACTTC. Protein sequence: CASSGGRGRGEQYF.

The chain uses TRBV21-1 and TRBJ2-1; the table's D call, TRBD2, has no DNA check behind it. TRBV21-1 is deemed a pseudogene. The CDR3 covers 16 residues. CDR3 sequence reads: CASSETSGGVYNEQFF. DNA of the CDR3: TGTGCCAGCAGCGAGACTAGCGGGGGTGTGTACAATGAGCAGTTCTTC.

The rearrangement links TRBV19 to TRBJ2-3; 7 bases are shared with TRBD1. The germline V gene encodes CDR1 LNHDA and CDR2 SQIVND (reference sequence). The ends lost 3 bases at V and 1 base at J; junction bases unmatched: 4. This CDR3 contains 15 residues. The CDR3 region has the DNA TGTGCCAGTAGTATCGGGCAGGGGGGCACAGATACGCAGTATTTT. Protein sequence: CASSIGQGGTDTQYF. Based on the CDR3 plus reference TRBV19 and TRBJ2-3, the full variable domain is DGGITQSPKYLFRKEGQNVTLSCEQNLNHDAMYWYRQDPGQGLRLIYYSQIVNDFQKGDIAEGYSVSREKKESFPLTVTSAQKNPTAFYLCASSIGQGGTDTQYFGPGTRLTVL.

The chain recombines TRBV29-1 with TRBJ2-7; 11 bases line up with TRBD2. The CDR3 extends over 13 amino acids. Trimming took 8 bases from V and 1 from J; bases not matched to a gene: 4. CDR1 and CDR2 (germline): SQVTM, ANQGSEA. The CDR3 loop reads CSIWTSGSYEQYF. The CDR3 region has the DNA TGCAGCATTTGGACTAGCGGGTCCTACGAGCAGTACTTC.

The CDR3 spells CASSPWTSENIQYF. In nucleotides, the CDR3 is TGTGCCAGCAGTCCCTGGACTAGCGAGAACATTCAGTACTTC. The chain joins TRBV13 to TRBJ2-4; 9 bases align to TRBD2. The CDR3 contains 14 residues. Trimming took 6 bases from V and 7 from J; bases not matched to a gene: 7. Germline loops: CDR1 PRHDT, CDR2 FYEKMQ (reference sequence). The full variable domain, with the rest looked up from reference TRBV13 and TRBJ2-4, is AAGVIQSPRHLIKEKRETATLKCYPIPRHDTVYWYQQGPGQDPQFLISFYEKMQSDKGSIPDRFSAQQFSDYHSELNMSSLELGDSALYFCASSPWTSENIQYFGAGTRLSVL.

The chain carries TRBV5-1 and TRBJ2-5; D might be TRBD1 (5 bases). The CDR3 runs 13 residues. Germline V gene sequence: CDR1 SGHRS, CDR2 YFSETQ. V was trimmed by 6 bases and J by 5 bases, leaving 14 bases between them. The CDR3 nucleotides are TGCGCCAGCACGACAGAAAGCCGGGAGACCCAGTACTTC. Amino acids: CASTTESRETQYF.

The chain combines TRBV4-1 with TRBJ2-5, with 16 bases aligning to TRBD2. Judging by the DNA end, TRBJ2-7 fits better; the J call may be wrong. The CDR3 contains 18 residues. Germline V gene lookup returns CDR1 MGHRA and CDR2 YSYEKL. The CDR3 DNA sequence: TGCGCCAGCAGCCCCGGGACTAGCGGGAGGGCCCGCTCCTACGAGCAGTACTTC. Protein: CASSPGTSGRARSYEQYF.

The chain uses TRBV6-5 and TRBJ2-5; perhaps TRBD1 as D (7 bases). From germline, CDR1 is MNHEY and CDR2 SVGAGI. This CDR3 region has 14 residues. Trimming cost V 2 bases and J 6 bases, with 13 bases left between them. The CDR3 spells CASSYGQGGQTQYF. In DNA, the CDR3 is TGTGCCAGCAGTTACGGGCAGGGGGGACAGACCCAGTACTTC.

V gene TRBV27 combines with J gene TRBJ1-1; D not resolved. The CDR3 has 15 residues. Germline loops: CDR1 MNHEY, CDR2 SMNVEV (reference sequence). Trimming took off 5 bases at V and 1 base at J, with 14 bases between the two ends. CDR3 DNA sequence: TGTGCCAGCAGTCGAACCGACTCCCCGAACACTGAAGCTTTCTTT. Its protein product is CASSRTDSPNTEAFF.

The V and J genes are TRBV27 and TRBJ2-1, with D tentatively TRBD2 (7 bases). The V and J ends lost 2 bases and 0 bases respectively, with 14 bases between them. Germline-derived CDR1 and CDR2 are MNHEY and SMNVEV (reference sequence). The CDR3 is 17 amino acids. The CDR3 DNA reads as TGTGCCAGCAGTTTAAGTATGGGGGGGCTCTCCTACAATGAGCAGTTCTTC. It codes for CASSLSMGGLSYNEQFF.

The genes are TRBV19 and TRBJ2-5; TRBD1 agrees at 7 bases. There are 17 residues in the CDR3. From germline, CDR1 is LNHDA and CDR2 SQIVND (reference sequence). The V segment lost 3 bases and the J segment 4 bases; nucleotides outside the gene matches: 14. The CDR3 nucleotides read TGTGCCAGTAGTATGGGGGACAGATCGAGATCGGGAGAGACCCAGTACTTC. This sequence encodes CASSMGDRSRSGETQYF.

The CDR3 protein is CASSQSISVGQDYEQYF. The DNA for the CDR3 is TGCGCCAGCAGTCAATCTATTAGCGTGGGACAGGACTACGAGCAGTACTTC. The chain combines TRBV23-1 with TRBJ2-7, with 8 bases identical to TRBD1. TRBV23-1 is an open reading frame, and its role is uncertain. V was clipped by 0 bases and J by 3 bases; unmatched bases: 10. The CDR3 is 17 residues long.

The chain employs TRBV2 and TRBJ1-5, with D hard to call. CDR3 length equals 14 residues. V dropped 4 bases and J dropped 4 bases, with 11 bases sitting between them. The V gene's germline CDR1 is SNHLY and CDR2 FYNNEI. CDR3 amino acids: CASSASFENQPQHF. CDR3 sequence (DNA): TGTGCCAGCAGTGCCTCTTTTGAGAATCAGCCCCAGCATTTT.

The chain combines TRBV9 with TRBJ1-6; 7 bases line up with TRBD1. CDR3 size: 14 residues. With 3 bases clipped from V and 7 bases from J, the junction kept 4 bases outside the gene matches. CDR1 is SGDLS and CDR2 is YYNGEE in the germline V gene. CDR3 nucleotides: TGTGCCAGCAGCGCCCGGGACAGAAATTCACCCCTCCACTTT. It encodes CASSARDRNSPLHF.

This clone was detected only a few times. Other DNA sequences in the same sample also yield this CDR3. The chain recombines TRBV30 with TRBJ1-2; tentatively, D is TRBD1 (5 bases). The CDR3 is 15 residues long. Germline values: CDR1 GTSNPN, CDR2 SVGIG (reference sequence). V gave up 4 bases and J gave up 4 bases, with 19 bases separating them. CDR3 coding DNA: TGTGCCTGGACCGCGACAGCTACCCGGATCTATGGCTACACCTTC. Translated: CAWTATATRIYGYTF.

The rearrangement links TRBV30 to TRBJ1-4; 10 nucleotides match TRBD1. J gave up 6 bases and V 3 bases, and 4 bases lay outside the gene matches. CDR3 length: 14 residues. CDR1 and CDR2 (germline): GTSNPN, SVGIG (reference sequence). In DNA, the CDR3 is TGTGCCTGGAGAAGTGGGACAGGGGATGAAAAACTGTTTTTT. Translated, it gives CAWRSGTGDEKLFF.

Concerning this clone: This CDR3 is also generated by other DNA sequences in the sample. V and J are TRBV15 and TRBJ2-7; a possible D gene is TRBD1 (6 bases). Germline V CDR1 and CDR2: LNHNV, YYDKDF (reference sequence). This CDR3 spans 14 amino acids. With 0 bases removed from V and 2 bases from J, the gap between germline ends came to 8 bases. DNA for the CDR3: TGTGCCACCAGCAGAGACAGGGGACCCTACGAGCAGTACTTC. Translation gives CATSRDRGPYEQYF. The whole variable domain, remainder taken from reference TRBV15 and TRBJ2-7, is DAMVIQNPRYQVTQFGKPVTLSCSQTLNHNVMYWYQQKSSQAPKLLFHYYDKDFNNEADTPDNFQSRRPNTSFCFLDIRSPGLGDTAMYLCATSRDRGPYEQYFGPGTRLTVT.

This clone was seen only a few times. This chain joins TRBV5-8 and TRBJ1-5; 7 bases align to TRBD1. The CDR3 consists of 16 residues. Per the germline V gene, CDR1 is SGHTS and CDR2 is YDEGEE. V gave up 2 bases and J gave up 1 base; unmatched junction bases: 6. CDR3 sequence (DNA): TGTGCCAGCAGCTTTCAGACAGGGAGAAGCAATCAGCCCCAGCATTTT. It yields the protein CASSFQTGRSNQPQHF.

This clone was counted only a few times. Compared with germline, one end of the junction differs, possibly owing to a read error. This chain links TRBV5-1 with TRBJ1-3; possible D gene TRBD1, 6 bases. This CDR3 spans 16 amino acids. Germline V gene data show CDR1 as SGHRS and CDR2 as YFSETQ. The CDR3 DNA reads as TGTGCCAGCAGCTTGGGCAGGGGCTTCTCTGGAAACACCATATATTTT. It translates to CASSLGRGFSGNTIYF.

The chain has TRBV30 and TRBJ2-7; TRBD1 might be the D (5 bases). The CDR3 has 13 amino acids. CDR1 and CDR2 (germline): GTSNPN, SVGIG (reference sequence). Trimming removed 1 base at V and 5 bases at J, with 12 bases between. This chain's CDR3 is CAWSAGLMDEQYF. The DNA for the CDR3 is TGTGCCTGGAGTGCAGGGCTAATGGACGAGCAGTACTTC.